This TCR beta chain is drawn from a study of CD8 T cells in ankylosing spondylitis. The study's findings and limits: Reactive arthritis synovial fluid and blood previously showed some of these motif variants. Disease-linked clones, CD8+, were relatively rare in peripheral blood. Among TCR beta sequences, a motif of several highly homologous variants appeared characteristic of ankylosing spondylitis blood.

Quantitative barcoded 5'-RACE was used to prepare TCR beta libraries. TCRdb fed the 5' RACE reads into MiXCR, producing one record per CDR3 protein. This sample yields under 250,000 distinct CDR3 sequences, of which 6% to 8.5% are seen a single time; approximately 14% belongs to the top ten. Germline values: CDR1 MNHEY, CDR2 SMNVEV (reference sequence). V dropped 3 bases and J dropped 10 bases, with 13 bases sitting between them. The CDR3 has 13 amino acids. This clonotype was recorded at least ten times. Its antigen is not known. Sequencing was done on a sample of blood, either unsorted or a sorted T cell fraction (not recorded which). The chain joins TRBV27 to TRBJ2-4; weak D call: TRBD2 (5 bases). The TCR sequence derives from a male donor with ankylosing spondylitis. The CDR3, as DNA: TGTGCCAGCAGTTTTACGGGGATCACTATTCAGTACTTC. Translated: CASSFTGITIQYF.